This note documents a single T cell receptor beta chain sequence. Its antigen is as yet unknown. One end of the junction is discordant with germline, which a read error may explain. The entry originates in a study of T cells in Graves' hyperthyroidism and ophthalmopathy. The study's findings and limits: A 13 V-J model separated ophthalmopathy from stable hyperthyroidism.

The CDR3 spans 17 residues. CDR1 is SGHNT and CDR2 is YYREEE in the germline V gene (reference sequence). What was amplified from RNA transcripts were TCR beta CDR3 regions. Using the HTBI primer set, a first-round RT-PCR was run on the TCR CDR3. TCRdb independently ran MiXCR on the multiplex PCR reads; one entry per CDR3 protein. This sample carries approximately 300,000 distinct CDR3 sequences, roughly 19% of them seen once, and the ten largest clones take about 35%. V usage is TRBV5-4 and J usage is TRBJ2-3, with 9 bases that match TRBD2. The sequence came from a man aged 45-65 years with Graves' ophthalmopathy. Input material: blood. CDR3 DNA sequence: TGCGCCAGCAGCCAGCCCTACTCTAGCGGGAAGACAGATACGCAGTATTTT. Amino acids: CASSQPYSSGKTDTQYF.